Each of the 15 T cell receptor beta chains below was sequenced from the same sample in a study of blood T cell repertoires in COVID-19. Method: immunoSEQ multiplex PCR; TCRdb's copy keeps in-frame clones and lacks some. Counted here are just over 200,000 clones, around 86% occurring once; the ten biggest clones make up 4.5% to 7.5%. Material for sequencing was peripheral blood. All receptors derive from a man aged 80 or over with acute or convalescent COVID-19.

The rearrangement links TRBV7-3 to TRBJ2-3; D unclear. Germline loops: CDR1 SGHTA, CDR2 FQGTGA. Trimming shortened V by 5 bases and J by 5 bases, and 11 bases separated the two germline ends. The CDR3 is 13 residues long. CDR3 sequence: CASSLNYGDTQYF. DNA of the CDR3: TGTGCCAGCAGCCTAAACTACGGAGATACGCAGTATTTT.

As DNA, the CDR3 is TGTGCCAGCAGCTTAGACTCCCTCTACACAGATACGCAGTATTTT. It is translated as CASSLDSLYTDTQYF. This rearrangement joins TRBV7-9 to TRBJ2-3; the D is unclear. The germline V and J ends were trimmed by 1 base and 2 bases, with 10 bases remaining between them. The CDR3 has 15 residues. The germline V gene has CDR1 SEHNR and CDR2 FQNEAQ (reference sequence).

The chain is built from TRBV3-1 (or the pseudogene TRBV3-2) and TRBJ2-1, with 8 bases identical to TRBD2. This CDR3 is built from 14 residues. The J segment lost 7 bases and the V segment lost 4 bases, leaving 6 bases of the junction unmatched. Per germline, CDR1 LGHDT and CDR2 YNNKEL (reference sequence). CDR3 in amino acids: CASSLGLAKNEQFF. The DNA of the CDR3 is TGTGCCAGCAGCCTCGGACTAGCTAAAAATGAGCAGTTCTTC.

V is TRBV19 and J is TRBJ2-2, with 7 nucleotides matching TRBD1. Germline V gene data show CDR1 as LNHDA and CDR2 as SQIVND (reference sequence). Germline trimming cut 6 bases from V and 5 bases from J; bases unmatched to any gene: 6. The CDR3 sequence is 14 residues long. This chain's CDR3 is CASRTGKGTGELFF. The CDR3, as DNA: TGTGCCAGTAGGACAGGGAAGGGGACCGGGGAGCTGTTTTTT.

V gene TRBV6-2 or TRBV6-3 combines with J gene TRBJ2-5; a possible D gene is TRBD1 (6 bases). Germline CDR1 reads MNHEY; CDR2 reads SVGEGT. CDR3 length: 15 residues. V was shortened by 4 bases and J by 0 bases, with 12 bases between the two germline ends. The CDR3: CASSSLDRHQETQYF. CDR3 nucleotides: TGTGCCAGCAGTTCCCTGGACAGACACCAAGAGACCCAGTACTTC.

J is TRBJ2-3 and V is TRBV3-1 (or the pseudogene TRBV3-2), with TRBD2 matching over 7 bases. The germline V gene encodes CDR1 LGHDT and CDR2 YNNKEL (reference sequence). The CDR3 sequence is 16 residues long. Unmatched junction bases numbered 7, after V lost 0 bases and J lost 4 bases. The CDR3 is CASSQDRGSRADTQYF. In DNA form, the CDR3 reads TGTGCCAGCAGCCAAGATCGCGGGAGTAGGGCAGATACGCAGTATTTT.

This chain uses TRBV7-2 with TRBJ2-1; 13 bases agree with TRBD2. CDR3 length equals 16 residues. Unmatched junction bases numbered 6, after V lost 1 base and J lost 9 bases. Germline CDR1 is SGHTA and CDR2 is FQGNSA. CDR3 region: CASSLGGLAGVGEQFF. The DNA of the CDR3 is TGTGCCAGCAGCTTAGGAGGACTAGCGGGAGTGGGTGAGCAGTTCTTC.

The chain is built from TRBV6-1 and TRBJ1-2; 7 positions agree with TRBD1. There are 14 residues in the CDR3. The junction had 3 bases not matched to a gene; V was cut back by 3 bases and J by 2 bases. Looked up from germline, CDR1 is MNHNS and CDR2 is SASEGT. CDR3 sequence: CASSEGQSNYGYTF. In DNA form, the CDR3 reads TGTGCCAGCAGTGAGGGACAGTCCAACTATGGCTACACCTTC.

In nucleotides, the CDR3 is TGTGCCAGCAGCTTAGATCCAGGCCCTGGAAACACCATATATTTT. It specifies CASSLDPGPGNTIYF. The chain has TRBV7-7 and TRBJ1-3; no reliable D call. Trimming stripped 1 base from V and 2 bases from J, with 9 bases between. The CDR3 consists of 15 residues. Germline CDR1 is SSHAT and CDR2 is FNYEAQ (reference sequence). Using reference TRBV7-7 and TRBJ1-3 for the parts outside the CDR3, the full variable domain is GAGVSQSPRYKVTKRGQDVTLRCDPISSHATLYWYQQALGQGPEFLTYFNYEAQPDKSGLPSDRFSAERPEGSISTLTIQRTEQRDSAMYRCASSLDPGPGNTIYFGEGSWLTVV.

For the CDR3, the DNA is TGTGCCAGCAGCCTCACTAGCGGGAGCACAGATACGCAGTATTTT. Its translation: CASSLTSGSTDTQYF. V usage is TRBV7-2 and J usage is TRBJ2-3; 9 bases map to TRBD2. The CDR3 sequence is 15 residues long. After removal of 5 bases from V and 0 bases from J, the junction contained 3 bases not matched to a gene. The germline gives CDR1 SGHTA, CDR2 FQGNSA.

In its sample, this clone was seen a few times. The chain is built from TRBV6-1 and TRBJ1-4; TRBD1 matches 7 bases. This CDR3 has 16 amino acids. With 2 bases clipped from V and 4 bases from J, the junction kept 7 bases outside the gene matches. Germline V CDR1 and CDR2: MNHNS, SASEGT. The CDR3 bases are TGTGCCAGCAGTGAACCCGCAGGACAGGTTAATGAAAAACTGTTTTTT. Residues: CASSEPAGQVNEKLFF.

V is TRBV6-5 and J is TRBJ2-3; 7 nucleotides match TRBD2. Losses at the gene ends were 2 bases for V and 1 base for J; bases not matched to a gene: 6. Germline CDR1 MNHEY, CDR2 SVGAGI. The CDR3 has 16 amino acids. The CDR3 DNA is TGTGCCAGCAGTTACGGCGCGGGAGCGGGCACAGATACGCAGTATTTT. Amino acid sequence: CASSYGAGAGTDTQYF.

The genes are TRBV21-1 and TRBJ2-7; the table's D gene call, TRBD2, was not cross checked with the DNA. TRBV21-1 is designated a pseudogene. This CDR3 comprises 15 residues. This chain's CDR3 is CASKRRVSHSYEQYF. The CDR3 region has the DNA TGTGCCAGCAAAAGAAGAGTTTCTCACTCCTACGAGCAGTACTTC.

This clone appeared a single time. The CDR3 sequence is CASSSKEGSYRTDTQYF. CDR3 coding DNA: TGTGCCAGCAGCTCCAAGGAGGGGTCCTACCGCACAGATACGCAGTATTTT. The chain is built from TRBV9 and TRBJ2-3, with D possibly being TRBD2 (6 bases). This CDR3 contains 17 residues. Looked up from germline, CDR1 is SGDLS and CDR2 is YYNGEE. V lost 4 bases to trimming and J lost 1 base, with 19 bases between them.

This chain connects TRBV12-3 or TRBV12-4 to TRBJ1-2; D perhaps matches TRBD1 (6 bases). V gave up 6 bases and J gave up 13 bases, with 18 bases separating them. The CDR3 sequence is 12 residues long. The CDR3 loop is CASRGTGLGSTF. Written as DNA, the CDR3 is TGTGCCAGCAGGGGTACAGGGTTGGGATCCACCTTC.